This TCR beta chain was recovered during a study of T cell repertoires in cytomegalovirus infection. Study-level background: Through public TCR beta signatures, both CMV infection and matching HLA type were indicated.

V was cut by 6 bases and J by 3 bases, with 11 bases left in between. Germline V gene lookup returns CDR1 MNHEY and CDR2 SMNVEV (reference sequence). This CDR3 spans 13 amino acids. Study results and limitations: HLA-C-restricted CMV-specific TCR beta clonotypes were dominant in the ex vivo response.

TCRdb reprocessed the reads with MiXCR, giving one entry per CDR3 protein. Found here are about 130,000 distinct CDR3 sequences, around 25% of them singletons; the top ten hold 34%. With regard to this clonotype: No antigen is known for it.

V usage is TRBV27 and J usage is TRBJ1-2; D gene unclear. Sequences were obtained from PBMCs, sequenced either directly or after in vitro stimulation (not recorded which). The receptor was isolated from a human donor in good health (CMV status not recorded). Some clones in this sample may be carry-over from other donors' samples. The CDR3 loop is CASSITGDYGYTF. The CDR3 nucleotides are TGTGCCAGCAGCATCACGGGTGACTATGGCTACACCTTC.